Each of the 6 T cell receptor beta chains below was sequenced from the same sample in a study of blood T cells in healthy people across ages. Sample-barcoded 5' priming and a J-beta primer mix drove a second PCR of about 6 to 12 cycles. In TCRdb, the 5' RACE reads were re-called with MiXCR into one record per CDR3 protein. The data hold 790,000 or so distinct CDR3 sequences, with around 45% observed a single time. Sequencing was carried out using blood. Receptors were obtained from a man older than 75 in good health.

This clonotype occurred many times. This chain joins TRBV7-2 and TRBJ2-7; a possible D gene is TRBD2 (6 bases). CDR1 and CDR2 from the germline V gene are SGHTA and FQGNSA. V lost 5 bases, J lost 10 bases, and 18 bases lay in between. This CDR3 spans 13 amino acids. CDR3 amino acids: CASSRGFLEGQYF. The CDR3, as DNA: TGTGCCAGCAGCCGGGGGTTTCTCGAGGGTCAGTACTTC. Based on the CDR3 plus reference TRBV7-2 and TRBJ2-7, the full variable domain is GAGVSQSPSNKVTEKGKDVELRCDPISGHTALYWYRQSLGQGLEFLIYFQGNSAPDKSGLPSDRFSAERTGGSVSTLTIQRTQQEDSAVYLCASSRGFLEGQYFGPGTRLTVT.

DNA of the CDR3: TGCGCCAGCAGCGGGCGGGGCGGGTCGGGCGAGCAGTACTTC. The encoded protein is CASSGRGGSGEQYF. The genes are TRBV5-1 and TRBJ2-7; D is possibly TRBD2 (6 bases). The V gene's germline CDR1 is SGHRS and CDR2 YFSETQ. The CDR3 has 14 amino acids. Trimming took 4 bases from V and 6 from J, leaving 17 bases between them.

This clonotype was picked up a small number of times. V usage is TRBV6-6 and J usage is TRBJ2-7, with 9 bases that match TRBD2. The CDR3 runs 13 residues. The germline V gene has CDR1 MNHNY and CDR2 SVGAGI (reference sequence). V gave up 7 bases and J gave up 3 bases; unmatched junction bases: 4. The CDR3: CASNRREGYEQYF. Here the CDR3 DNA reads TGTGCCAGCAATAGGCGGGAGGGCTACGAGCAGTACTTC.

This clonotype came up a few times. The CDR3 DNA reads as TGCAGTTGTACAGGGTCGGTTCACGAGACCCAGTACTTC. It codes for CSCTGSVHETQYF. J is TRBJ2-5 and V is TRBV20-1; tentatively, D is TRBD1 (6 bases). CDR3 length: 13 amino acids. CDR1 and CDR2 from the germline V gene are DFQATT and SNEGSKA (reference sequence). Trimming took 8 bases from V and 5 from J, leaving 18 bases between them.

In DNA form, the CDR3 reads TGTGCCAGCAGCCTAGGGCCACCAGGGACGGTCTACGAGCAGTACTTC. It yields the protein CASSLGPPGTVYEQYF. This chain links TRBV7-2 with TRBJ2-7; D assignment may be TRBD1 or TRBD2 (5 bases each). Germline assignment: CDR1 SGHTA and CDR2 FQGNSA. There are 16 residues in the CDR3. The V end lost 5 bases, the J end lost 3 bases, and 20 bases lay between the germline ends.

This clonotype turned up a few times. The chain couples TRBV4-2 to TRBJ2-3, with D perhaps given as TRBD1 or TRBD2 (6 bases each). CDR1 and CDR2 (germline): LGHNA, YNFKEQ. This CDR3 has 16 residues. V was shortened by 5 bases and J by 7 bases, with 22 bases between the two germline ends. The CDR3 nucleotides read TGTGCCAGCAGCGAGAGACTAGGGGGATCTGACTATACGCAGTATTTT. Its translation: CASSERLGGSDYTQYF.